What follows are 9 T cell receptor beta chains derived from one specimen sequenced in a study of T cells after yellow fever vaccination. Each CDR3 protein gets one entry after TCRdb re-called the 5' RACE reads with MiXCR. The table has 400,000 or so distinct CDR3 sequences, around a sixth seen once. The material sequenced was PBMCs, taken before the yellow fever booster vaccination. These receptors were taken from a man younger than 30 who received the YFV17D yellow fever vaccine.

This clonotype has a handful of counts. The chain is built from TRBV6-6 and TRBJ2-7, with TRBD2 matching 12 bases. CDR3 length: 14 residues. Germline V gene sequence: CDR1 MNHNY, CDR2 SVGAGI (reference sequence). The V gene end was trimmed by 5 bases and the J gene end by 4 bases; junction bases not matched to a gene: 3. The CDR3 DNA sequence: TGTGCCAGCAGTCGGACTAGCGGGGATTACGAGCAGTACGTC. Translated: CASSRTSGDYEQYV.

The sample holds a few counts of this clonotype. The V gene is TRBV7-9, the J gene TRBJ2-1; perhaps TRBD1 as D (5 bases). Looked up from germline, CDR1 is SEHNR and CDR2 is FQNEAQ (reference sequence). The CDR3 sequence is 13 residues long. Trimming removed 2 bases from V and 8 bases from J, with 10 bases in between. The CDR3 loop is CASSLSRAHEQFF. CDR3 nucleotide sequence: TGTGCCAGCAGCTTAAGCAGGGCTCATGAGCAGTTCTTC.

V gene TRBV20-1 combines with J gene TRBJ2-7; unclear D gene. Germline V gene data show CDR1 as DFQATT and CDR2 as SNEGSKA (reference sequence). The V end was cut by 0 bases, the J end by 4 bases, with 1 base between. The CDR3 loop spans 10 amino acids. DNA of the CDR3: TGCAGTGCTAGAGAGTACGAGCAGTACTTC. Its translation is CSAREYEQYF.

The rearrangement uses TRBV7-2 and TRBJ2-1, with a tentative D call TRBD2 (5 bases). V lost 1 base, J lost 6 bases, and 22 bases lay in between. The CDR3 consists of 18 residues. CDR1 is SGHTA, CDR2 FQGNSA, per germline. The CDR3: CASSLGPPSRTGTNEQFF. The CDR3 DNA sequence: TGTGCCAGCAGCTTAGGTCCCCCTTCTAGGACGGGAACCAATGAGCAGTTCTTC.

The chain joins TRBV20-1 to TRBJ2-5; 8 bases are a match to TRBD2. The CDR3 is 11 amino acids. With V trimmed by 7 bases and J by 5 bases, 3 bases remained unmatched. Germline CDR1 and CDR2: DFQATT and SNEGSKA (reference sequence). Written as DNA, the CDR3 is TGCAGTGGGACTAGCCTGGAGACCCAGTACTTC. Protein: CSGTSLETQYF.

This clonotype was recorded a few times. This rearrangement joins TRBV12-5 to TRBJ2-2; D remains unclear. V lost 6 bases to trimming and J lost 5 bases, with 7 bases between them. Germline CDR1 reads LGHNT; CDR2 reads FRNRAP. There are 12 residues in the CDR3. Here the CDR3 reads CASGALTGELFF. DNA of the CDR3: TGTGCTAGTGGGGCCCTAACCGGGGAGCTGTTTTTT.

This clonotype was picked up many times. The chain couples TRBV5-1 to TRBJ2-7; weak D call: TRBD2 (6 bases). CDR1 SGHRS and CDR2 YFSETQ come from the germline V gene. Trimming shortened V by 2 bases and J by 5 bases, and 11 bases separated the two germline ends. The CDR3 runs 13 residues. The CDR3 region is CASSFAGSHEQYF. CDR3 DNA: TGCGCCAGCAGCTTCGCGGGGTCCCACGAGCAGTACTTC.

V gene TRBV28 combines with J gene TRBJ2-3, with 8 bases that match TRBD2. The CDR3 is 17 residues long. Germline CDR1 is MDHEN and CDR2 is SYDVKM. V shed 3 bases and J 6 bases; nucleotides not matched to a gene: 14. CDR3 residues: CASSFPPAGVGGDTQYF. The CDR3 bases are TGTGCCAGCAGTTTTCCCCCAGCGGGGGTGGGGGGGGATACGCAGTATTTT. The whole variable domain, filled in from reference TRBV28 and TRBJ2-3, reads DVKVTQSSRYLVKRTGEKVFLECVQDMDHENMFWYRQDPGLGLRLIYFSYDVKMKEKGDIPEGYSVSREKKERFSLILESASTNQTSMYLCASSFPPAGVGGDTQYFGPGTRLTVL.

This clonotype showed up just a few times. The chain recombines TRBV4-2 with TRBJ2-5; 9 nucleotides align to TRBD1. In germline, CDR1 is LGHNA, CDR2 YNFKEQ. The CDR3 consists of 17 residues. V gave up 0 bases and J gave up 2 bases; unmatched junction bases: 7. The CDR3 loop is CASSQDLGDRVQETQYF. CDR3 coding DNA: TGTGCCAGCAGCCAAGATCTCGGGGACAGGGTACAAGAGACCCAGTACTTC.